This T cell receptor beta chain was sequenced for a study of T-cell memory formation after mild COVID-19. Study-wide context: Clusters were largely donor specific.

Study-level points and caveats: The study detected some responding clones in pre-infection memory, suggesting cross-reactive memory joined.

Germline trimming cut 4 bases from V and 10 bases from J; bases unmatched to any gene: 5. The CDR3 is 15 amino acids. A single record per CDR3 protein comes from TCRdb applying MiXCR to the 5' RACE reads. The sample consists of 350,000 to 500,000 distinct CDR3 sequences, approximately 19% of them appearing once. A word on this clonotype: What it binds is unknown.

The specimen sequenced was PBMCs or a T cell subset sorted from them (not recorded which). The TCR was taken from a man in his late teens or twenties who had mild COVID-19 (a few samples of this study predate the infection). Cell type and time point are not known. V and J are TRBV12-3 or TRBV12-4 and TRBJ2-1; 15 bases fit TRBD2. CDR3 protein: CASSWTSGGAGEQFF. The CDR3 nucleotides read TGTGCCAGCAGTTGGACTAGCGGGGGGGCTGGGGAGCAGTTCTTC.